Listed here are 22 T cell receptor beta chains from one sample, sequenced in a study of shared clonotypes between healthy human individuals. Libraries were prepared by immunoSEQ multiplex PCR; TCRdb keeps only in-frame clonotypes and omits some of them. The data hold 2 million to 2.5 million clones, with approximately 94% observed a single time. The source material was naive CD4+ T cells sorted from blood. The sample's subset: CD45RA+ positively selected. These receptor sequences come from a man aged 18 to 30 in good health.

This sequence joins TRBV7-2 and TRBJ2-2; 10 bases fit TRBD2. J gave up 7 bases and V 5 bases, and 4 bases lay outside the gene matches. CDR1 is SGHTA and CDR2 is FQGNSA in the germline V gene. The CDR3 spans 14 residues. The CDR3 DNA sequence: TGTGCCAGCAGCATCGGACTAGCGGTCGGGGAGCTGTTTTTT. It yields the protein CASSIGLAVGELFF.

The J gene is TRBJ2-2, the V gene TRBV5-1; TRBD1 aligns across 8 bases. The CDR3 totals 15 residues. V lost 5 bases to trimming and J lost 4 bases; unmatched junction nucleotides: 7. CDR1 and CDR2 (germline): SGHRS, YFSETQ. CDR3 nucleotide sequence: TGCGCCAGCAGGGCTGGGGACAGGTCCACCGGGGAGCTGTTTTTT. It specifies CASRAGDRSTGELFF.

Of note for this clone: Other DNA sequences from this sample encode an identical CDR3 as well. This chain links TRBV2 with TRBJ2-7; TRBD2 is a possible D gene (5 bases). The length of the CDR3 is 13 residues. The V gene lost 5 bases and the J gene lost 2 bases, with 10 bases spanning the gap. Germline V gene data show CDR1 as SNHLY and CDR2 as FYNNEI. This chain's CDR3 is CASSSGTAYEQYF. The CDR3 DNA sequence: TGTGCCAGCAGTAGCGGAACCGCCTACGAGCAGTACTTC.

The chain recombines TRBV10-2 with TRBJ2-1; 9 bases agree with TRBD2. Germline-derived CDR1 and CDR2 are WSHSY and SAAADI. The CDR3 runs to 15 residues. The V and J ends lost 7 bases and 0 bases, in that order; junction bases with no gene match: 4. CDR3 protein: CASTLAGVSYNEQFF. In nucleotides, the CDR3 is TGCGCCAGCACATTAGCGGGAGTCTCCTACAATGAGCAGTTCTTC.

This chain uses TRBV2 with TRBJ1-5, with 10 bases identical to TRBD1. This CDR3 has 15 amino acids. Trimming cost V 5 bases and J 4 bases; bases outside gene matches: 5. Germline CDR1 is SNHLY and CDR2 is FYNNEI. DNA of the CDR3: TGTGCCAGCAGTCAGGGACAGGGGACAAATCAGCCCCAGCATTTT. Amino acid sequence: CASSQGQGTNQPQHF.

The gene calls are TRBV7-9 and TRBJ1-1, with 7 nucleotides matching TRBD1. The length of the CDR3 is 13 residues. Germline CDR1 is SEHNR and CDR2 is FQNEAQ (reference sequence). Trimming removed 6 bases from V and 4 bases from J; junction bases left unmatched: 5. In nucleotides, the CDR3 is TGTGCCAGCAGGCTAGGGGGCCTCACTGAAGCTTTCTTT. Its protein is CASRLGGLTEAFF.

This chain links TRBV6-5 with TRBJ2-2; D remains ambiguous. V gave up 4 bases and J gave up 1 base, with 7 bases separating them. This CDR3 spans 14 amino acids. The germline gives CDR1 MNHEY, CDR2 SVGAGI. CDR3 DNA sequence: TGTGCCAGCAGTTCTGGGTGGAACACCGGGGAGCTGTTTTTT. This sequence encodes CASSSGWNTGELFF.

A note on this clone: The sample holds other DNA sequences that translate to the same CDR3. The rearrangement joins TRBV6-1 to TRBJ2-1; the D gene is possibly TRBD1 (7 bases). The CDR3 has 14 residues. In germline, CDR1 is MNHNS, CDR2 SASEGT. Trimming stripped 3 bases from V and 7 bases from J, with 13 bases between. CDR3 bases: TGTGCCAGCAGTGAGGCAGGGGGAGGAAATGAGCAGTTCTTC. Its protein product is CASSEAGGGNEQFF.

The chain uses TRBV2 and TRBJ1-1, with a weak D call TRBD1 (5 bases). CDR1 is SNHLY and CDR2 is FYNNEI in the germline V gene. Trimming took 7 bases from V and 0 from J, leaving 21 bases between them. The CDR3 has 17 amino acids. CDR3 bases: TGTGCCAGCAACTACAGGAGAAACTCTGCCATGAACACTGAAGCTTTCTTT. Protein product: CASNYRRNSAMNTEAFF.

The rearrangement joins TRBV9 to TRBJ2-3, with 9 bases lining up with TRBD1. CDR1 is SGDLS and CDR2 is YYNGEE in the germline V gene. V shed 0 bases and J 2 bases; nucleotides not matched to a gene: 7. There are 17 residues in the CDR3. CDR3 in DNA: TGTGCCAGCAGCGTAGACCCGGGACAGGGTTTCACAGATACGCAGTATTTT. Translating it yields CASSVDPGQGFTDTQYF. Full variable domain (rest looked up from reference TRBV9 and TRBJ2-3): DSGVTQTPKHLITATGQRVTLRCSPRSGDLSVYWYQQSLDQGLQFLIQYYNGEERAKGNILERFSAQQFPDLHSELNLSSLELGDSALYFCASSVDPGQGFTDTQYFGPGTRLTVL.

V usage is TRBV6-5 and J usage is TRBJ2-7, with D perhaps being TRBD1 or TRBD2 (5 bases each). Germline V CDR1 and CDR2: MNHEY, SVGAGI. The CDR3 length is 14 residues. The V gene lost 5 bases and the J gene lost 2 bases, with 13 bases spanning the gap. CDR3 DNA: TGTGCCAGCAGTCCGGGACGGAATCCCTACGAGCAGTACTTC. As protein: CASSPGRNPYEQYF.

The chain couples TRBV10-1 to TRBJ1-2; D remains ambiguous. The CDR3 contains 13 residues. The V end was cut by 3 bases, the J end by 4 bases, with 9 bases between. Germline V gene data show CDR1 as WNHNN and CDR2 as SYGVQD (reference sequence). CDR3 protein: CASSDGLGYGYTF. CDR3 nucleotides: TGCGCCAGCAGTGACGGGCTTGGCTATGGCTACACCTTC.

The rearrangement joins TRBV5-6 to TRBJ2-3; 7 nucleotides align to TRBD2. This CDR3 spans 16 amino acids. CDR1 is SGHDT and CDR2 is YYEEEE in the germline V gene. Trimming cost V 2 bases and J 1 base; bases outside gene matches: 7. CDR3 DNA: TGTGCCAGCAGCTTAGGACTGAGCGGGGGCACAGATACGCAGTATTTT. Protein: CASSLGLSGGTDTQYF.

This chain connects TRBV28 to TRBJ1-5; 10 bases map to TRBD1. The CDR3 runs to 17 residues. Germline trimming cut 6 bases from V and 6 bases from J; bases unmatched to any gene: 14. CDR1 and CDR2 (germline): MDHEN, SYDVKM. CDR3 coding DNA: TGTGCCAGCAGCTACCAGACTCCCGGGACAGGGGTTCAGCCCCAGCATTTT. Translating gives CASSYQTPGTGVQPQHF. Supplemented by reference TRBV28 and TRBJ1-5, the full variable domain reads DVKVTQSSRYLVKRTGEKVFLECVQDMDHENMFWYRQDPGLGLRLIYFSYDVKMKEKGDIPEGYSVSREKKERFSLILESASTNQTSMYLCASSYQTPGTGVQPQHFGDGTRLSIL.

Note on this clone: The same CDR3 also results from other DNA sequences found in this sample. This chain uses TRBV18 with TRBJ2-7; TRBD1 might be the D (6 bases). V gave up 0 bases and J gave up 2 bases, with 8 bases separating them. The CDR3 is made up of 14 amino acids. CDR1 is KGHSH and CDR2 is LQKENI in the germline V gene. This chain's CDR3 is CASSPPGQPYEQYF. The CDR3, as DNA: TGTGCCAGCTCACCACCCGGACAGCCCTACGAGCAGTACTTC.

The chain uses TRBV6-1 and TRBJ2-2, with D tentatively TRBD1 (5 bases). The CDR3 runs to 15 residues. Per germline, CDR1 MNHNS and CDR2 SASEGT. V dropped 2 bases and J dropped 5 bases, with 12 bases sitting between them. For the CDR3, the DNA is TGTGCCAGCAGTGAAAGGGGCCGACAAACCGGGGAGCTGTTTTTT. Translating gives CASSERGRQTGELFF.

The CDR3 sequence: CASSFQRGGTDTQYF. The CDR3 nucleotides read TGTGCCAGCAGCTTTCAGCGGGGAGGTACAGATACGCAGTATTTT. The gene calls are TRBV7-9 and TRBJ2-3; 7 nucleotides match TRBD2. J lost 3 bases, V lost 3 bases, and 6 bases had no gene match. This CDR3 spans 15 amino acids. CDR1 is SEHNR, CDR2 FQNEAQ, per germline (reference sequence).

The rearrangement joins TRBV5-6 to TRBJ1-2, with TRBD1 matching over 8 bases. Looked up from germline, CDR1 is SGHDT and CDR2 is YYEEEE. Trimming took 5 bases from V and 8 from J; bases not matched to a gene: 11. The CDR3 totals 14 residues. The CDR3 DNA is TGTGCCAGCAGTTTTGACAGGGGCGGAGAGGGCTACACCTTC. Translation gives CASSFDRGGEGYTF.

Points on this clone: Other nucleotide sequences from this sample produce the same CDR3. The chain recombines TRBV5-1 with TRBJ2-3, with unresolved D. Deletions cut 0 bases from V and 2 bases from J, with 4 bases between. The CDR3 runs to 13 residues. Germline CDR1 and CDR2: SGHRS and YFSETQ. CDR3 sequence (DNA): TGCGCCAGCAGCTTGGACAACACAGATACGCAGTATTTT. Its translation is CASSLDNTDTQYF. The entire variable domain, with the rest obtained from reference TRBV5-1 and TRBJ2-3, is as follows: KAGVTQTPRYLIKTRGQQVTLSCSPISGHRSVSWYQQTPGQGLQFLFEYFSETQRNKGNFPGRFSGRQFSNSRSEMNVSTLELGDSALYLCASSLDNTDTQYFGPGTRLTVL.

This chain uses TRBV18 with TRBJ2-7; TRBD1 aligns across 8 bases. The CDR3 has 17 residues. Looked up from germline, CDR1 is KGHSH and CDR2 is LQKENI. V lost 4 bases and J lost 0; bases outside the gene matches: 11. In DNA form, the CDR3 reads TGTGCCAGCTCACAGCCGCGGGGACAGGCAAGCTCCTACGAGCAGTACTTC. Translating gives CASSQPRGQASSYEQYF.

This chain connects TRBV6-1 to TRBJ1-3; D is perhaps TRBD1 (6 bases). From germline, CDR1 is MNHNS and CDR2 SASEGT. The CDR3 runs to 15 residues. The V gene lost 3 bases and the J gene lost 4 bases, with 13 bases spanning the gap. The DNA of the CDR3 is TGTGCCAGCAGTGAGCAGGGGCGCATAGGAAACACCATATATTTT. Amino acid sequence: CASSEQGRIGNTIYF.

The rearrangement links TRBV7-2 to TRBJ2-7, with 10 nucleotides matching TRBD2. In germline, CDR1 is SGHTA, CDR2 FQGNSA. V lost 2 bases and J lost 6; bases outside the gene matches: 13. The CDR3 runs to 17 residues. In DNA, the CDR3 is TGTGCCAGCAGCTTAAATCCCCCCCTAGCGGGAGTATCCGAGCAGTACTTC. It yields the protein CASSLNPPLAGVSEQYF.